The present T cell receptor beta chain was sequenced within a study of control samples from healthy donors and cancer patients. Germline lookup yields CDR1 LGHDT and CDR2 YNNKEL (reference sequence). V lost 10 bases, J lost 5 bases, and 18 bases lay in between. The CDR3 is 13 residues long. Sequenced by immunoSEQ multiplex PCR; TCRdb stores in-frame clones only, minus some. The sample totals fewer than 200,000 clones; its top ten clones hold less than 2.5%. The chain recombines TRBV3-1 (or the pseudogene TRBV3-2) with TRBJ2-7, with D hard to call. The receptor comes from a woman in her twenties or thirties in good health. The sequenced sample consisted of blood. Written as DNA, the CDR3 is TGTGCCACTTCCTCGCGGCCAGTGAACGAGCAGTACTTC. Protein sequence: CATSSRPVNEQYF.